This T cell receptor (beta chain) was captured by sequencing in a study of T-cell reconstitution after alpha-beta-depleted transplantation in children. The TCRbeta library was prepared with unique molecular identifiers. A single record per CDR3 protein comes from TCRdb applying MiXCR to the PCR reads. This sample has about 500,000 distinct CDR3 sequences, with approximately 10% found just once. The length of the CDR3 is 16 residues. Per the germline V gene, CDR1 is SEHNR and CDR2 is FQNEAQ (reference sequence). The trim removed 4 bases at V and 5 bases at J, leaving 3 bases unmatched. The source of this sequence is a female patient aged 2-10 years who had a stem cell transplant for aplastic anemia, so the T cells may come from the graft donor. This specimen was PBMCs, mostly from graft donor cells, taken 180 days after TCRalphabeta/CD19-depleted stem cell transplant. The rearrangement links TRBV7-9 to TRBJ2-1; TRBD2 matches 15 bases. CDR3 loop: CASSSRTSGRDNEQFF. Written as DNA, the CDR3 is TGTGCCAGCAGCTCCAGGACTAGCGGGAGGGACAATGAGCAGTTCTTC.